A single sample gave rise to the 3 T cell receptor beta chains below, sequenced in a study of blood T cell repertoires in COVID-19. Only in-frame clones appear in the TCRdb table, and some are missing; sequencing was by immunoSEQ multiplex PCR. Found here are roughly 160,000 clones, 82% of them singletons; the top ten hold around a sixth. The sequenced sample was PBMCs or T cells enriched from blood (not recorded which). The receptor source for this set is a man aged 55 to 70 who had recovered from COVID-19.

The V call is TRBV10-3, the J call TRBJ2-1, with a tentative D call TRBD2 (5 bases). Trimming stripped 4 bases from V and 4 bases from J, with 17 bases between. The CDR3 contains 16 residues. Germline CDR1 reads ENHRY; CDR2 reads SYGVKD. The CDR3 nucleotides read TGTGCCATCAGTGTGGTTCGGGGATTAACTTACAATGAGCAGTTCTTC. It codes for CAISVVRGLTYNEQFF.

The V call is TRBV28, the J call TRBJ2-7; 9 bases align to TRBD1. J was trimmed by 5 bases and V by 6 bases; bases with no gene match: 8. This CDR3 has 14 residues. The germline gives CDR1 MDHEN, CDR2 SYDVKM. CDR3 in amino acids: CASRPGQGLNEQYF. In DNA form, the CDR3 reads TGTGCCAGCAGACCGGGACAGGGTCTTAACGAGCAGTACTTC. Complete variable domain (other parts from reference TRBV28 and TRBJ2-7): DVKVTQSSRYLVKRTGEKVFLECVQDMDHENMFWYRQDPGLGLRLIYFSYDVKMKEKGDIPEGYSVSREKKERFSLILESASTNQTSMYLCASRPGQGLNEQYFGPGTRLTVT.

The gene calls are TRBV11-2 and TRBJ2-1, with 8 bases fitting TRBD2. The CDR3 extends over 18 amino acids. V lost 4 bases, J lost 3 bases, and 14 bases stayed unmatched. CDR1 SGHAT and CDR2 FQNNGV come from the germline V gene. CDR3 sequence reads: CASSSTSGTRDYYNEQFF. In DNA form, the CDR3 reads TGTGCCAGCAGCTCCACCTCCGGGACTAGAGACTACTACAATGAGCAGTTCTTC.